This TCR beta chain was sequenced for a study of shared clonotypes between healthy human individuals (dated by TCRdb to 2018 to 2021). In the study overall: A couple of women and three men aged 18 to 49 years were included in the cohort. For each donor, CD4 naive and CD4 memory were each given three plates, CD8 naive was given two plates, and CD8 memory was given one plate. To estimate repertoire size and how much clonotype sharing occurs between individuals, the study deeply sequenced the blood TCR repertoires of roughly 5 healthy adults. Libraries were prepared and TCR repertoires were sequenced by different laboratories using diverse techniques, in order to increase sequencing depth and limit assay-specific biases. Leukapheresis yielded between about 0.9 and 9.5 billion PBMCs per donor. Study-wide findings and limitations: Naive subsets generally had larger estimated clonotype richness than memory subsets did. Sharing across several donors was observed for about 4.8% of naive CD4, 3.5% of naive CD8, 2% to 2.5% of memory CD4, and over 0.3% of memory CD8 clonotypes. The small number of donors limited the genetic and exposure-history diversity represented. Clonotypes shared by all four sorted-subset donors showed higher generation probabilities than non-shared clonotypes. Incomplete sequencing was indicated by rarefaction of sorted-subset datasets, despite the large sequencing depth. Sampling was limited to blood, and TCR repertoires in tissue likely differ from TCR repertoires in blood. Based on pairwise subsampling, the degree of clonotype sharing among donors was expected to be affected by sequencing depth.

TCR CDR3 regions were amplified from genomic DNA by multiplex PCR using the deep immunoSEQ assay. Genomic DNA extracted from each cell subset was distributed evenly over all wells of several immunoSEQ 96-well plates, and each plate served as one replicate. For sorted subsets, each replicate PCR was loaded with 200 ng genomic DNA, equivalent to 32,000 or so T cell genomes. Purified libraries were measured with a Qubit 3.0 fluorometer, size-checked on a Bioanalyzer 2100, and measured again with the KAPA Library Quantification kit. Every immunoSEQ 96-well plate was sequenced on a separate single-read 150-cycle Illumina NextSeq 550 flow cell. The authors' pipeline ran thus. Because the immunoSEQ output held only junctional sequences and lacked quality scores, the filtering could not match the filtering applied to full-length reads. To assign V/J genes and CDR3, sequences were annotated using PyIR, a Python wrapper for IgBLAST v1.9, with IMGT germline references. Reads with weak V/J assignments (E-value above 1e-6), missing CDR3, stop codons, out-of-frame junctions, or ambiguous translated residues were removed. V3J clonotypes were defined by identical inferred V gene, J gene, and CDR3 amino acid sequence. To compute the percentage overlap between repertoires, the number of shared unique clonotypes was divided by the size of the smaller repertoire. RTK rarefaction, the Chao1 estimator, and Recon v2.1 estimates of unobserved clonotypes were used to assess repertoire richness. For all TCRbeta clonotypes obtained by the gDNA method from a few donors, generation probabilities were computed with OLGA. In TCRdb, the immuneACCESS table is reduced to in-frame sequences with V and J assigned. These tables do not hold every clone; where another copy was compared, an unresolved V gene accounts for under half, and the others remain unexplained. The V and J calls and clone size come from that table; D and trimming were worked out from the DNA. This sample is represented by hundreds of thousands of clones; about 74% of them were singletons. The ten largest clones capture 1.5% to 2% of the sample.

The donors were healthy, HIV-negative adults who had no recently reported acute infections or vaccinations. Only Caucasian adults living in Nashville, Tennessee, USA were represented among the donors. CD4+ T cells were enriched by magnetic negative selection; naive cells were then positively selected on CD45RA, and the negative fraction formed the memory subset. Blood was obtained by leukapheresis, after which PBMCs were separated by Ficoll-Histopaque density gradient centrifugation and cryopreserved in liquid nitrogen vapor phase. Analytical flow cytometry was used to check the purity and quantity of each magnetically sorted T cell population. Each sorted fraction had its genomic DNA isolated and then quantified by UV absorbance on a Nanodrop 2000c. For this clone: Its specific antigen is unknown. Base-call qualities are not available, and no considerably larger clone is one nucleotide away.

The CDR3 covers 14 residues, taking in both the cysteine and the phenylalanine. Just CDR3 DNA is preserved here, 42 bases in frame from base 1. The germline V gene encodes CDR1 LNHDA and CDR2 SQIVND (reference sequence). V gives up 4 bases and J gives up 2 bases, and the segment between their germline ends measures 12 bases. What was sequenced was memory CD4+ T cells sorted from blood. The cell subset or site label for this specimen denotes: CD45RA-negative fraction. The sequence was obtained from a woman in her 30s in good health. Here the chain combines TRBV19 and TRBJ2-7; the D gene could be either TRBD1 or TRBD2, each agreeing at 5 bases. The CDR3 protein is CASSKSGATYEQYF. Here is the DNA: TGTGCCAGTAGTAAATCCGGGGCCACCTACGAGCAGTACTTC.